What follows are 31 T cell receptor beta chains derived from one specimen sequenced in a study of cytomegalovirus exposure and HLA in healthy donors. PCR primers comprised 60 Vbeta and 13 Jbeta primers. Profiled with immunoSEQ multiplex PCR; TCRdb holds only in-frame clones, not every one. Of approximately 59,000 clones in the sample, 62% were seen once. What was sequenced was PBMCs. These receptors all stem from a man aged 30 to 39 in good health and CMV-seronegative.

This sequence joins TRBV5-1 and TRBJ2-7, with 11 bases lining up with TRBD2. The CDR3 totals 13 residues. V shed 5 bases and J 2 bases; nucleotides not matched to a gene: 0. Germline loops: CDR1 SGHRS, CDR2 YFSETQ. The CDR3 spells CASRTSGAYEQYF. The DNA of the CDR3 is TGCGCCAGCAGGACTAGCGGGGCCTACGAGCAGTACTTC.

The rearrangement links TRBV6-5 to TRBJ2-2; possibly TRBD2 for D (5 bases). Per the germline V gene, CDR1 is MNHEY and CDR2 is SVGAGI. V lost 6 bases to trimming and J lost 1 base, with 12 bases between them. This CDR3 comprises 15 residues. The CDR3 DNA follows: TGTGCCAGCAGGCGGCGCGGACTGAACACCGGGGAGCTGTTTTTT. This codes for CASRRRGLNTGELFF.

The chain couples TRBV9 to TRBJ2-5; 9 positions agree with TRBD2. The CDR3 covers 15 residues. CDR1 and CDR2 from the germline V gene are SGDLS and YYNGEE. V lost 2 bases, J lost 5 bases, and 7 bases stayed unmatched. The CDR3 DNA sequence: TGTGCCAGCAGCGTGAGCGGGGGGAGAATCGAGACCCAGTACTTC. Amino acid sequence: CASSVSGGRIETQYF.

The chain joins TRBV29-1 to TRBJ1-2; D gene ambiguous. Germline V gives CDR1 SQVTM, CDR2 ANQGSEA. The ends were cut back, 0 bases at V and 2 bases at J, with 10 bases in the middle. The CDR3 runs 14 residues. CDR3: CSVEDWVGNYGYTF. The CDR3 DNA sequence: TGCAGCGTTGAAGATTGGGTGGGCAACTATGGCTACACCTTC. Full variable domain (remainder filled in from reference TRBV29-1 and TRBJ1-2): SAVISQKPSRDICQRGTSLTIQCQVDSQVTMMFWYRQQPGQSLTLIATANQGSEATYESGFVIDKFPISRPNLTFSTLTVSNMSPEDSSIYLCSVEDWVGNYGYTFGSGTRLTVV.

V is TRBV30 and J is TRBJ2-5, with D possibly matching TRBD1 (7 bases). Germline CDR1 is GTSNPN and CDR2 is SVGIG (reference sequence). There are 14 residues in the CDR3. The V end lost 1 base, the J end lost 5 bases, and 14 bases lay between the germline ends. The CDR3 DNA sequence: TGTGCCTGGAGTGGGAGGGGGCTTCGGGAGACCCAGTACTTC. The encoded protein is CAWSGRGLRETQYF.

This chain uses TRBV4-2 with TRBJ1-6; D uncertain. V lost 3 bases and J 10 bases, leaving 13 bases between the germline ends. CDR3 length equals 14 residues. CDR1 is LGHNA, CDR2 YNFKEQ, per germline. The CDR3 reads CASSQPSYSSPLHF. CDR3 DNA sequence: TGTGCCAGCAGCCAGCCGTCCTATAGCTCACCCCTCCACTTT.

The rearrangement links TRBV7-2 to TRBJ1-5, with TRBD1 identical over 8 bases. The V segment lost 5 bases and the J segment 4 bases; nucleotides outside the gene matches: 4. Germline CDR1 and CDR2: SGHTA and FQGNSA. This CDR3 has 14 amino acids. CDR3 nucleotide sequence: TGTGCCAGCAGCCGAGGACAGGGAAATCAGCCCCAGCATTTT. Translating gives CASSRGQGNQPQHF.

The table lists this clone with a few counts. One end of the junction does not line up with germline, which may come from a read error. The rearrangement uses TRBV5-8 and TRBJ1-1; D unclear. The CDR3 has 13 amino acids. The germline V gene has CDR1 SGHTS and CDR2 YDEGEE. The CDR3 bases are TGTGCCAGCAGCTTGGAACTCAACAGTGAAGCTTTCTTT. Protein product: CASSLELNSEAFF. The variable domain in full, completed from reference TRBV5-8 and TRBJ1-1, reads EAGVTQSPTHLIKTRGQQATLRCSPISGHTSVYWYQQALGLGLQFLLWYDEGEERNRGNFPPRFSGRQFPNYSSELNVNALELEDSALYLCASSLELNSEAFFGQGTRLTVV.

This chain links TRBV7-6 with TRBJ2-3, with TRBD2 identical over 7 bases. CDR3 length equals 15 residues. CDR1 is SGHVS, CDR2 FNYEAQ, per germline. V lost 1 base, J lost 1 base, and 2 bases stayed unmatched. In DNA, the CDR3 is TGTGCCAGCAGCTTAGTGGCGGGGGGCACAGATACGCAGTATTTT. Residues: CASSLVAGGTDTQYF.

This clone was seen only a few times. This chain links TRBV9 with TRBJ2-7; no definite D call. Germline V lookup: CDR1 SGDLS, CDR2 YYNGEE. V lost 4 bases, J lost 0 bases, and 11 bases lay in between. The CDR3 runs 14 residues. The CDR3 sequence is CASSPRRSSYEQYF. The CDR3 nucleotides read TGTGCCAGCAGCCCCCGCCGGAGCTCCTACGAGCAGTACTTC.

This clone was counted only a few times. This sequence joins TRBV30 and TRBJ1-1; D is ambiguous. The CDR3 spans 13 residues. Trimming took 1 base from V and 0 from J, leaving 6 bases between them. Germline CDR1 GTSNPN, CDR2 SVGIG (reference sequence). CDR3 amino acids: CAWSGSMNTEAFF. CDR3 nucleotide sequence: TGTGCCTGGAGTGGCAGTATGAACACTGAAGCTTTCTTT.

This clone was seen only a few times. The rearrangement joins TRBV6-5 to TRBJ2-7, with TRBD2 matching over 7 bases. Germline values: CDR1 MNHEY, CDR2 SVGAGI. The CDR3 extends over 15 amino acids. J lost 2 bases, V lost 10 bases, and 14 bases had no gene match. CDR3 sequence (DNA): TGTGCCACCTCCCAGGGAGGGGCCATACCCTACGAGCAGTACTTC. Amino acid sequence: CATSQGGAIPYEQYF.

This chain connects TRBV2 to TRBJ2-3; D is unclear. The germline gives CDR1 SNHLY, CDR2 FYNNEI. This CDR3 contains 10 residues. The V gene lost 8 bases and the J gene lost 5 bases, with 5 bases spanning the gap. CDR3 coding DNA: TGTGCCAGCGAGAGAGATACGCAGTATTTT. Translating it yields CASERDTQYF.

This rearrangement joins TRBV10-3 to TRBJ2-1; 8 bases are shared with TRBD2. CDR1 and CDR2 (germline): ENHRY, SYGVKD. V dropped 7 bases and J dropped 6; count of bases not matched to a gene: 5. The CDR3 totals 13 residues. The CDR3 sequence: CAITASGPNEQFF. As DNA, the CDR3 is TGTGCCATCACCGCTAGCGGGCCCAATGAGCAGTTCTTC.

The gene calls are TRBV7-8 and TRBJ1-2; 7 bases match TRBD1. The CDR3 spans 13 residues. V dropped 5 bases and J dropped 5; count of bases not matched to a gene: 5. CDR1 and CDR2 from the germline V gene are SGHVS and FQNEAQ. CDR3 residues: CASSPGGLYGYTF. CDR3 in DNA: TGTGCCAGCAGCCCAGGGGGGTTGTATGGCTACACCTTC.

The gene calls are TRBV6-1 and TRBJ1-1, with D tentatively TRBD1 (6 bases). CDR1 is MNHNS, CDR2 SASEGT, per germline. V lost 7 bases, J lost 5 bases, and 17 bases lay in between. The CDR3 spans 14 residues. CDR3 DNA sequence: TGTGCCAGCACTCAGACAGGAGGAGCGACTGAAGCTTTCTTT. As protein: CASTQTGGATEAFF.

This chain connects TRBV6-6 to TRBJ1-6; the match to TRBD1 covers 7 bases. The CDR3 runs to 16 residues. From germline, CDR1 is MNHNY and CDR2 SVGAGI (reference sequence). The V gene end was trimmed by 0 bases and the J gene end by 3 bases; junction bases not matched to a gene: 2. The CDR3 nucleotides are TGTGCCAGCAGTTACTCTTCAGGGGGCTATAATTCACCCCTCCACTTT. Protein sequence: CASSYSSGGYNSPLHF.

The chain has TRBV5-6 and TRBJ2-1; TRBD2 matches at 9 bases. CDR1 is SGHDT and CDR2 is YYEEEE in the germline V gene. The J segment lost 7 bases and the V segment lost 4 bases, leaving 0 bases of the junction unmatched. This CDR3 spans 12 amino acids. CDR3 sequence (DNA): TGTGCCAGCAGCGCGGGGGGGAATGAGCAGTTCTTC. Amino acids: CASSAGGNEQFF.

The chain links TRBV6-4 to TRBJ2-1, with TRBD2 matching over 12 bases. This CDR3 is built from 15 residues. CDR1 is MRHNA and CDR2 is SNTAGT in the germline V gene. With 2 bases clipped from V and 7 bases from J, the junction kept 3 bases outside the gene matches. The CDR3 bases are TGTGCCAGCAGTGACCTAGCGGGGGGGCCAAATGAGCAGTTCTTC. It translates to CASSDLAGGPNEQFF.

V and J are TRBV18 and TRBJ2-5, with D possibly TRBD2 on 5 matching bases. Trimming shortened V by 3 bases and J by 9 bases, and 8 bases separated the two germline ends. The CDR3 runs to 11 residues. Germline-derived CDR1 and CDR2 are KGHSH and LQKENI. The CDR3 nucleotides read TGTGCCAGCTCACCGGACGGGGCCCAGTACTTC. As protein: CASSPDGAQYF.

This clone was detected only a few times. The chain recombines TRBV5-1 with TRBJ2-2; a possible D gene is TRBD2 (6 bases). Germline loops: CDR1 SGHRS, CDR2 YFSETQ. V shed 4 bases and J shed 0 bases, with 10 bases lying between them. This CDR3 region has 15 residues. The DNA for the CDR3 is TGCGCCAGCAGCGGGGACTCCCCGAACACCGGGGAGCTGTTTTTT. This gives the protein CASSGDSPNTGELFF. The full variable domain, with the rest looked up from reference TRBV5-1 and TRBJ2-2, is KAGVTQTPRYLIKTRGQQVTLSCSPISGHRSVSWYQQTPGQGLQFLFEYFSETQRNKGNFPGRFSGRQFSNSRSEMNVSTLELGDSALYLCASSGDSPNTGELFFGEGSRLTVL.

This CDR3 is CASSLGVTVSEKLFF. The DNA for the CDR3 is TGTGCCAGCAGTCTAGGGGTTACAGTCAGTGAAAAACTGTTTTTT. The rearrangement links TRBV28 to TRBJ1-4; D possibly corresponds to TRBD1 (5 bases). V lost 5 bases and J lost 7, with 17 bases in between. The CDR3 length is 15 residues. CDR1 and CDR2 (germline): MDHEN, SYDVKM.

This clone has a single count. The genes are TRBV11-3 and TRBJ2-5; possibly TRBD2 for D (6 bases). This CDR3 is built from 14 residues. Germline V lookup: CDR1 SGHNT, CDR2 YENEEA. V was clipped by 5 bases and J by 3 bases, with 13 bases between them. The chain's CDR3 is CASSPRDSEETQYF. CDR3 nucleotides: TGTGCCAGCAGCCCGCGGGACTCCGAAGAGACCCAGTACTTC.

This clone was observed a handful of times. The V gene is TRBV7-9, the J gene TRBJ2-3; 7 nucleotides line up with TRBD1. V shed 6 bases, J shed 1 base, and the junction held 1 base outside the gene matches. This CDR3 spans 13 amino acids. Germline CDR1 is SEHNR and CDR2 is FQNEAQ (reference sequence). CDR3 region: CASRTGGTDTQYF. CDR3 in DNA: TGTGCCAGCAGAACAGGGGGCACAGATACGCAGTATTTT.

The chain uses TRBV11-2 and TRBJ2-3, with a tentative D call TRBD1 (5 bases). CDR1 and CDR2 from the germline V gene are SGHAT and FQNNGV. The V and J ends lost 1 base and 7 bases respectively, with 12 bases between them. CDR3 size: 14 residues. CDR3 DNA sequence: TGTGCCAGCAGCTTAGTGGACATCTTGAATACGCAGTATTTT. It encodes CASSLVDILNTQYF.

The CDR3 DNA follows: TGCGCCAGCAGCCTACGGGGGGGGCCGGAGACCCAGTACTTC. It codes for CASSLRGGPETQYF. The genes are TRBV4-1 and TRBJ2-5; 8 bases match TRBD2. CDR1 is MGHRA, CDR2 YSYEKL, per germline. V lost 4 bases to trimming and J lost 5 bases; unmatched junction nucleotides: 6. The CDR3 is 14 residues long.

In its sample, this clone was seen a few times. The chain is built from TRBV7-7 and TRBJ1-1, with TRBD1 matching 7 bases. Trimming removed 5 bases from V and 3 bases from J; junction bases left unmatched: 3. The CDR3 is 13 amino acids. Per germline, CDR1 SSHAT and CDR2 FNYEAQ (reference sequence). CDR3 DNA sequence: TGTGCCAGCAGCCCAGACAGGGACACTGAAGCTTTCTTT. Translating gives CASSPDRDTEAFF. Full variable domain (missing parts from reference TRBV7-7 and TRBJ1-1): GAGVSQSPRYKVTKRGQDVTLRCDPISSHATLYWYQQALGQGPEFLTYFNYEAQPDKSGLPSDRFSAERPEGSISTLTIQRTEQRDSAMYRCASSPDRDTEAFFGQGTRLTVV.

The table lists this clone with a count of one. The rearrangement joins TRBV9 to TRBJ2-3; 13 bases are shared with TRBD2. The CDR3 is made up of 16 amino acids. CDR1 is SGDLS and CDR2 is YYNGEE in the germline V gene. V was pared by 3 bases and J by 5 bases, with 6 bases of the junction left unmatched. CDR3 region: CASSARGLAGLDTQYF. The CDR3 nucleotides read TGTGCCAGCAGCGCAAGGGGACTAGCGGGGTTAGATACGCAGTATTTT.

The rearrangement uses TRBV2 and TRBJ2-7, with 7 bases matching TRBD1. This CDR3 has 15 amino acids. Losses at the gene ends were 7 bases for V and 6 bases for J; bases not matched to a gene: 15. Germline assignment: CDR1 SNHLY and CDR2 FYNNEI. The CDR3 bases are TGTGCCAGCACTGGGTCGACAGGGAAGTCCCCCGAGCAGTACTTC. This gives the protein CASTGSTGKSPEQYF.

The chain carries TRBV29-1 and TRBJ2-7; D gene uncertain. The V end was cut by 8 bases, the J end by 3 bases, with 8 bases between. The CDR3 consists of 10 residues. CDR1 SQVTM and CDR2 ANQGSEA come from the germline V gene. The CDR3 nucleotides are TGCAGCACCCCTATCTACGAGCAGTACTTC. Residues: CSTPIYEQYF.

This clone came up a few times. The rearrangement uses TRBV5-8 and TRBJ2-5; 7 bases match TRBD2. The ends lost 8 bases at V and 5 bases at J; junction bases unmatched: 15. Looked up from germline, CDR1 is SGHTS and CDR2 is YDEGEE. This CDR3 is built from 15 residues. The CDR3 reads CARGGERGVGETQYF. The CDR3 region has the DNA TGTGCCAGGGGAGGAGAGCGGGGCGTCGGGGAGACCCAGTACTTC.